These 8 T cell receptor beta chains were all obtained from the same sample, sequenced in a study of human T cells and chemical hapten exposure. TCRdb reprocessed the RACE reads via MiXCR and lists one record per CDR3 protein. Of some 62,000 distinct CDR3 sequences listed, about 11% are singletons. The time point is: patch test 3, about 24 weeks after DPC sensitization. The sample's treatment: therapeutic diphenylcyclopropenone sensitization with weekly scalp DPC. Specimen: whole blood, collected in connection with sensitization to the hapten diphenylcyclopropenone (DPC). Receptors were obtained from a woman under 40 with alopecia areata. Some clones in this sample may be carry-over from other donors' samples.

This clonotype has more than one count but fewer than ten. CDR3 nucleotides: TGTGCCAGCAGAGGCGGCGGGGAGCTGTTTTTT. It encodes CASRGGGELFF. The chain is built from TRBV12-3 or TRBV12-4 and TRBJ2-2, with D uncertain. The ends were cut back, 6 bases at V and 7 bases at J, with 6 bases in the middle. This CDR3 region has 11 residues.

The table lists this clonotype with a few counts. The rearrangement links TRBV28 to TRBJ1-1; D is unclear. This CDR3 is built from 11 residues. Trimming left V 7 bases short and J 7 bases short, with 10 bases between. Germline assignment: CDR1 MDHEN and CDR2 SYDVKM. CDR3 DNA: TGTGCCAGCAAAGCAGGCAGTGAAGCTTTCTTT. This sequence encodes CASKAGSEAFF.

This chain links TRBV7-3 with TRBJ2-6; D is perhaps TRBD2 (5 bases). The V end was cut by 5 bases, the J end by 0 bases, with 17 bases between. The CDR3 has 18 amino acids. The germline V gene encodes CDR1 SGHTA and CDR2 FQGTGA. CDR3 amino acids: CASSPRAGPFSGANVLTF. The CDR3 DNA sequence: TGTGCCAGCAGCCCGAGGGCGGGCCCCTTCTCTGGGGCCAACGTCCTGACTTTC.

The V call is TRBV5-5, the J call TRBJ2-7; either TRBD1 or TRBD2 may fit D (5 bases each). The CDR3 is 15 residues long. Germline CDR1 is SGHKS and CDR2 is YYEKEE (reference sequence). V was pared by 4 bases and J by 1 base, with 15 bases between. The CDR3 region is CASSLVGTESYEQYF. CDR3 nucleotide sequence: TGTGCCAGCAGCCTGGTCGGGACGGAATCCTACGAGCAGTACTTC.

The chain carries TRBV30 and TRBJ2-7; tentative D call: TRBD1 (6 bases). The V and J ends lost 1 base and 6 bases respectively, with 19 bases between them. The V gene's germline CDR1 is GTSNPN and CDR2 SVGIG (reference sequence). The CDR3 covers 15 residues. Written as DNA, the CDR3 is TGTGCCTGGAGTGGCGAACAGGGTTTAGATTCCGAGCAGTACTTC. Its protein is CAWSGEQGLDSEQYF.

Remarks on this clonotype: It may be a read error: a sequence one base away is much more abundant. This chain connects TRBV7-6 to TRBJ1-3; D unclear. The germline gives CDR1 SGHVS, CDR2 FNYEAQ. This CDR3 is built from 15 residues. CDR3 sequence reads: CASGLAGVSGNTIYF. In nucleotides, the CDR3 is TGTGCCAGCGGCTTAGCCGGGGTCTCTGGAAACACCATATATTTT. Full variable domain (outside the CDR3, taken from reference TRBV7-6 and TRBJ1-3): GAGVSQSPRYKVTKRGQDVALRCDPISGHVSLYWYRQALGQGPEFLTYFNYEAQQDKSGLPNDRFSAERPEGSISTLTIQRTEQRDSAMYRCASGLAGVSGNTIYFGEGSWLTVV.

This clonotype has more than one count but fewer than ten. This chain connects TRBV15 to TRBJ2-3, with D possibly TRBD1 on 6 matching bases. CDR1 and CDR2 (germline): LNHNV, YYDKDF (reference sequence). Trimming shortened V by 0 bases and J by 2 bases, and 9 bases separated the two germline ends. The CDR3 is made up of 15 amino acids. Here the CDR3 reads CATSRDNRVTDTQYF. The CDR3 DNA follows: TGTGCCACCAGCAGAGATAACAGGGTCACAGATACGCAGTATTTT.

This clonotype was seen many times. The V call is TRBV5-5, the J call TRBJ2-7, with D unclear. The CDR3 loop spans 14 amino acids. V was shortened by 4 bases and J by 3 bases, with 14 bases between the two germline ends. Germline CDR1 and CDR2: SGHKS and YYEKEE (reference sequence). Here the CDR3 reads CASSPVGLNYEQYF. As DNA, the CDR3 is TGTGCCAGCAGCCCCGTCGGGTTGAACTACGAGCAGTACTTC.